The subject of this entry is one T cell receptor beta chain. The antigen is not known. MiXCR was run by TCRdb on the 5' RACE reads, yielding one entry per CDR3 protein. The sample includes under 450,000 distinct CDR3 sequences, approximately 17% of them seen just once. These data belong to a study of CD8 T cells in ankylosing spondylitis. Trimming took 7 bases from V and 5 from J, leaving 14 bases between them. The CDR3 is 13 amino acids. Whole-study findings and limits: Fewer than 10 highly homologous variants formed a TCR beta motif that appeared characteristic of ankylosing spondylitis blood. Existing reports had already noted some motif variants in reactive arthritis synovial fluid and blood. Disease-associated clones were reportedly significantly overrepresented in matched ankylosing spondylitis synovial fluid.

The sequenced sample consisted of blood, either unsorted or a sorted T cell fraction (not recorded which). The TCR was taken from a male donor with ankylosing spondylitis. This chain joins TRBV12-3 or TRBV12-4 and TRBJ2-5; D remains unclear. As DNA, the CDR3 is TGTGCCAGCACCACTGAGGTACGGGAGACCCAGTACTTC. It encodes CASTTEVRETQYF.